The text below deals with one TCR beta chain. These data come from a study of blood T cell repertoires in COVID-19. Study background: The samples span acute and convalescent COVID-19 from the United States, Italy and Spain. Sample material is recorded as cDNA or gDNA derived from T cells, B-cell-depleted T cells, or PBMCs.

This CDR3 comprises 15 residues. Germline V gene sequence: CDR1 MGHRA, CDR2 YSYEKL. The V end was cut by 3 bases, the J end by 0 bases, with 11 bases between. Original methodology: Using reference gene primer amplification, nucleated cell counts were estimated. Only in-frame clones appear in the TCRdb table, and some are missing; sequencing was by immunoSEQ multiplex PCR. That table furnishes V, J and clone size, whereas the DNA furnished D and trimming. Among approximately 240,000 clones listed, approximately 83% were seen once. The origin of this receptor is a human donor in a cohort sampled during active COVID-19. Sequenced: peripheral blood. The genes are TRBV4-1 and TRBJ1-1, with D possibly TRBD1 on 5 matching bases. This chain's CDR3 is CASSHLGGVNTEAFF. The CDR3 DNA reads TGCGCCAGCAGCCATTTGGGGGGGGTGAACACTGAAGCTTTCTTT.